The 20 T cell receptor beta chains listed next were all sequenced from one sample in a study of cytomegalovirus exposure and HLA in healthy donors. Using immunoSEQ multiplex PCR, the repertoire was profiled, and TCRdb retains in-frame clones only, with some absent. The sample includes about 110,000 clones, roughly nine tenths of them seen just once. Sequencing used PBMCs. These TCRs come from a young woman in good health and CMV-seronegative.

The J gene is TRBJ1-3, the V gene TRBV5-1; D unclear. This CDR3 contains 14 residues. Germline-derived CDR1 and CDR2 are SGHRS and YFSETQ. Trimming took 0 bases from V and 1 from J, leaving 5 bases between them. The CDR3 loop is CASSLVDSGNTIYF. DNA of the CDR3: TGCGCCAGCAGCTTGGTAGATTCTGGAAACACCATATATTTT.

Written as DNA, the CDR3 is TGTGCCAGCAGCGTAGTTGGACTAGCCATCGGAGAGACCCAGTACTTC. Its translation is CASSVVGLAIGETQYF. The chain has TRBV9 and TRBJ2-5, with 8 bases identical to TRBD2. Germline CDR1 and CDR2: SGDLS and YYNGEE. V lost 0 bases and J lost 4; bases outside the gene matches: 8. The CDR3 extends over 16 amino acids.

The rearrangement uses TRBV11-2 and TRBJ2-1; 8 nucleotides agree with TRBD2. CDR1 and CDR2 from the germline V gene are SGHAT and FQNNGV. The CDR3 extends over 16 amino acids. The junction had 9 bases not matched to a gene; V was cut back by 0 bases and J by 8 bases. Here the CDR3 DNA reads TGTGCCAGCAGCTTAGATGATACGGGAGGGCCATATGAGCAGTTCTTC. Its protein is CASSLDDTGGPYEQFF.

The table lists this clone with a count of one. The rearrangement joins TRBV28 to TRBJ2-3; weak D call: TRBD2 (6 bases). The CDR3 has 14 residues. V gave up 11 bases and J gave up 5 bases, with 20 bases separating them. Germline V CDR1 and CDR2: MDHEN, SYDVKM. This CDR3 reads CALSRGGVRDTQYF. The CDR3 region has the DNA TGTGCCTTAAGTAGGGGCGGGGTCAGAGATACGCAGTATTTT.

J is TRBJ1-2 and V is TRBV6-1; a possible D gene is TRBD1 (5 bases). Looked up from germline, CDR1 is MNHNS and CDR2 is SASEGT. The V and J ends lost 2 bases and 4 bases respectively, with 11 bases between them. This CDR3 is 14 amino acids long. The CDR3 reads CASSELGEIYGYTF. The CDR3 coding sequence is TGTGCCAGCAGTGAACTAGGGGAAATCTATGGCTACACCTTC.

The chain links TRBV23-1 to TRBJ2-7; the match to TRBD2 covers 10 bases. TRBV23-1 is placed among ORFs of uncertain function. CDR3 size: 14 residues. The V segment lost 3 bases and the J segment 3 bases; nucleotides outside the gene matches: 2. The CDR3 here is CASSHGLAVYEQYF. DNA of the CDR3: TGCGCCAGCAGTCATGGACTAGCGGTCTACGAGCAGTACTTC.

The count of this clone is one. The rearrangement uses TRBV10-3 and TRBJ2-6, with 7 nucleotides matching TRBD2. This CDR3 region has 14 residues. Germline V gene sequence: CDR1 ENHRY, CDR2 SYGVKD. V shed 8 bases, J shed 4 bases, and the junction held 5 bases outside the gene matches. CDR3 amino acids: CAISRERGANVLTF. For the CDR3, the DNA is TGTGCCATCTCGCGGGAGAGAGGGGCCAACGTCCTGACTTTC.

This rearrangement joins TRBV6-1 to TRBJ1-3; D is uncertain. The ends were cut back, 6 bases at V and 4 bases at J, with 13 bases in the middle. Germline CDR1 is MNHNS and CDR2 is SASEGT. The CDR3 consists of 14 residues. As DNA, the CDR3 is TGTGCCAGCAGGGTTGACAATCTCGGAAACACCATATATTTT. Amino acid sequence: CASRVDNLGNTIYF.

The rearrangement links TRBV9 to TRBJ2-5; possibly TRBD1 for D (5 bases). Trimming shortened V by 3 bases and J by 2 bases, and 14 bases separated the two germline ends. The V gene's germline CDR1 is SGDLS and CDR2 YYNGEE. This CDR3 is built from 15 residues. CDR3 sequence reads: CASSEGQTLQETQYF. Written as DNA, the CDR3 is TGTGCCAGCAGCGAGGGGCAGACACTTCAAGAGACCCAGTACTTC.

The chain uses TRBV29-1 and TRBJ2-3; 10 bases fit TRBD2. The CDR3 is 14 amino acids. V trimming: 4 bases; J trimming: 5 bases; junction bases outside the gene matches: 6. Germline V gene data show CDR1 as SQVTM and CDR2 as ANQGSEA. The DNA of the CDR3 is TGCAGCGTTGCAGCGGGAGGGTCGGGAGATACGCAGTATTTT. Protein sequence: CSVAAGGSGDTQYF.

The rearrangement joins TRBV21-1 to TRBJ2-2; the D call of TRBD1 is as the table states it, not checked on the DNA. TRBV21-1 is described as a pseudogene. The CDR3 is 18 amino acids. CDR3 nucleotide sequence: TGTGCCAGCAGCAAAGTAAGGGGGACAGGAAGAAACACCGGGGAGCTGTTTTTT. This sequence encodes CASSKVRGTGRNTGELFF.

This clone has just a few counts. The CDR3: CASSQDNKGNNEQFF. CDR3 bases: TGTGCCAGCAGCCAAGACAACAAGGGGAACAATGAGCAGTTCTTC. The chain is built from TRBV4-2 and TRBJ2-1; perhaps TRBD1 as D (5 bases). V lost 0 bases to trimming and J lost 5 bases, with 11 bases between them. CDR1 and CDR2 (germline): LGHNA, YNFKEQ. The CDR3 totals 15 residues.

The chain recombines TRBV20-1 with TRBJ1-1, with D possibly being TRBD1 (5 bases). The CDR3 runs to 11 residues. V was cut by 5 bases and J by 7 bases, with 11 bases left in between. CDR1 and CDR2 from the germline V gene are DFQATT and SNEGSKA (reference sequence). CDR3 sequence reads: CSARGDSEAFF. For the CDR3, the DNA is TGCAGTGCTCGGGGGGATAGTGAAGCTTTCTTT.

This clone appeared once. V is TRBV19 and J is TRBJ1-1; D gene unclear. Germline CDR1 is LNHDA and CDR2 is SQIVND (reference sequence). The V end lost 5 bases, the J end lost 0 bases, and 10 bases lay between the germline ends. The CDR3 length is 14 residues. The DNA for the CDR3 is TGTGCCAGTAGTTTGGAGACCATGAACACTGAAGCTTTCTTT. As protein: CASSLETMNTEAFF.

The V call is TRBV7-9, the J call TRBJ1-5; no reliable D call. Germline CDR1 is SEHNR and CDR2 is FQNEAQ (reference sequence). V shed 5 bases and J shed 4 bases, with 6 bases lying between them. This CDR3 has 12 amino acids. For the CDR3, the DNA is TGTGCCAGCAGCCCCATGAATCAGCCCCAGCATTTT. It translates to CASSPMNQPQHF.

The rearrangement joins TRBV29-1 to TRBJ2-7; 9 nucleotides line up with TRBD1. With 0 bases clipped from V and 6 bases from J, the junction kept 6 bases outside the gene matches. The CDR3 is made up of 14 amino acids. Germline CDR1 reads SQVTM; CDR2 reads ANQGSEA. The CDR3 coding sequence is TGCAGCGTTGAAGATCTTGGGACAGGGTCCGAGCAGTACTTC. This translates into CSVEDLGTGSEQYF.

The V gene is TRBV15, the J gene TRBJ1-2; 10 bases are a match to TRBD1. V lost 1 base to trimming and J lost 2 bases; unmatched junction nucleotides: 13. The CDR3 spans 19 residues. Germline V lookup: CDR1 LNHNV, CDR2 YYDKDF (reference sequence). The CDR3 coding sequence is TGTGCCACCAGCAGAGTACAAGGAGACAGGGGGCCGCGGAACTATGGCTACACCTTC. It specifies CATSRVQGDRGPRNYGYTF.

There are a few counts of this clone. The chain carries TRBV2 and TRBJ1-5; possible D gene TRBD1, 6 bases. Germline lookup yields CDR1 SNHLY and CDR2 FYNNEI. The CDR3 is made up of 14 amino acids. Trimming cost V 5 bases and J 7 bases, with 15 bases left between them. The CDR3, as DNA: TGTGCCAGCAGTTGGGACCGACAGGCGCAGCCCCAGCATTTT. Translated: CASSWDRQAQPQHF.

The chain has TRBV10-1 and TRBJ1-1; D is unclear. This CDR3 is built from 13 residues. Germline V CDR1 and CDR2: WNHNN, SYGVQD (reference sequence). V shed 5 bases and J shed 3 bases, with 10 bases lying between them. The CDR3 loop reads CASSYGVDTEAFF. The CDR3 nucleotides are TGCGCCAGCAGTTACGGAGTGGACACTGAAGCTTTCTTT.

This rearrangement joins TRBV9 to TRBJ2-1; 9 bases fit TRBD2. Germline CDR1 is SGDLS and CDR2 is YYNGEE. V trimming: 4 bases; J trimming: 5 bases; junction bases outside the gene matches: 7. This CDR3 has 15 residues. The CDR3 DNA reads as TGTGCCAGCAGCCCAAGCGGGGGGCTCGACAATGAGCAGTTCTTC. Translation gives CASSPSGGLDNEQFF.